This note documents a single T cell receptor (beta chain) sequence. At one end, the junction sequence differs from germline, possibly due to a read error. This sample was taken from a study of control samples from healthy donors and cancer patients. This CDR3 has 15 residues. The germline CDR1 and CDR2 sequences are SQVTM and ANQGSEA. Libraries were prepared by immunoSEQ multiplex PCR; TCRdb keeps only in-frame clonotypes and omits some of them. This table has tens of thousands of clones, roughly 90% appearing once. The source material was PBMCs. The chain has TRBV29-1 and TRBJ2-2; possibly TRBD2 for D (5 bases). The clonotype was recovered from a woman between 40 and 50 years old with head and neck cancer. This chain's CDR3 is CSVETVSNEHRGAVF. DNA of the CDR3: TGCAGCGTTGAAACAGTCAGTAACGAACACCGGGGAGCTGTTTTT.